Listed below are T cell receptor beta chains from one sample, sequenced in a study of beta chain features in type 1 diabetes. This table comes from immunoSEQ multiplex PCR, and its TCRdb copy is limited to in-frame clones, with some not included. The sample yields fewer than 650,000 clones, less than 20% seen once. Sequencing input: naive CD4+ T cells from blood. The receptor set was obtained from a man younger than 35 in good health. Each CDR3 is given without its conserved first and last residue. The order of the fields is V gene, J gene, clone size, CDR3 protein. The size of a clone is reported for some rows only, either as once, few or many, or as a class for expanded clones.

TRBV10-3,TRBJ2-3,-,AIGQYTDTQY
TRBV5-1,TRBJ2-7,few,ASSLEGSRSYEQY
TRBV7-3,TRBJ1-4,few,ASSLTFSGPKGEKLF
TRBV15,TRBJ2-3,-,ATSRGTSGKADTQY
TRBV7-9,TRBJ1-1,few,ASSLVSGVTSEAF
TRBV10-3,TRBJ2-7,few,ATVLGASYEQY
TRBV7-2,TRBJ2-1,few,ASSSTGGRAYNEQF
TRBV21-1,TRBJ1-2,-,ASSKGGNGYT
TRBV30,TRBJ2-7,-,ACKPRLAGAGYEQY
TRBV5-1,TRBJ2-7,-,ASSLGQGIGKNEQY
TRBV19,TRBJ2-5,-,ASSIGTSGSGETQY
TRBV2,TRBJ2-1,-,ASTEMSSYNEQF
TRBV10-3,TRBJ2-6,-,AISELGANVLT
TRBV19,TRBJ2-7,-,ASSIQQTGTYEQY
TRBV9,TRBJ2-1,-,ASSVGLAGAGNEQF
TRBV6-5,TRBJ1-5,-,ASSWGPLSGEPQH
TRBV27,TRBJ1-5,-,ASSPGYESNQPQH
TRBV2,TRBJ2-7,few,ASSERYEQY
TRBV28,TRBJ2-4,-,ASSPRGRQLGDIQY
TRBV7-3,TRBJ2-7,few,ASSYLAGGPHEQY
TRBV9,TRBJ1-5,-,ASSARQGAEPQH
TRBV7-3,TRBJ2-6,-,ASSPRQGSSSGANVLT